These T cell receptor beta chains were read from a single sample in a study of patients and donors after allogeneic stem cell transplantation. Each CDR3 protein is one row after TCRdb ran MiXCR on the RT-PCR reads. Of 57,000 or so distinct CDR3 sequences listed, less than 15% are singletons. Source material: blood, either unsorted or a sorted T cell fraction (not recorded which). These receptors were obtained from a human donor who was either an allogeneic HSCT recipient or a stem cell or donor lymphocyte infusion donor (not recorded which). It is not recorded whose cells these are; they may come from a transplant donor. Both conserved end residues are part of each CDR3. Each record gives: V gene, D gene, CDR3 length, J gene, clone size, CDR3 protein, CDR3 DNA. The D gene is left open where the match is weak. Clone sizes are given selectively: once, few, many, or a class where the clone is expanded.

>TRBV7-7|TRBD2|21|TRBJ2-4|NA
CASHPGLAGEIKGLAKNIQYF
TGTGCTAGCCATCCGGGACTAGCGGGAGAAATTAAGGGGTTGGCCAAAAACATTCAGTACTTC
>TRBV6-5|TRBD1|16|TRBJ1-2|few
CASIPRVGQGASGYTF
TGTGCCAGCATCCCCAGGGTTGGCCAGGGGGCGTCCGGCTACACCTTC
>TRBV12-3/TRBV12-4|NA|16|TRBJ2-2|NA
CASTPLRDFSTGELFF
TGTGCCAGCACCCCCTTGAGGGACTTTTCCACCGGGGAGCTGTTTTTT
>TRBV12-3/TRBV12-4|TRBD2|16|TRBJ2-5|many
CASSFEAGGIKETQYF
TGTGCCAGCAGTTTTGAAGCGGGAGGGATAAAAGAGACCCAGTACTTC
>TRBV27|NA|15|TRBJ1-2|NA
CASSSMGGGNYGYTF
TGTGCCAGCAGTTCTATGGGGGGCGGAAACTATGGCTACACCTTC
>TRBV15|TRBD2|15|TRBJ2-1|NA
CATSGTGLALNEQFF
TGTGCCACCTCTGGGACGGGACTAGCTCTTAATGAGCAGTTCTTC
>TRBV5-1|NA|13|TRBJ1-1|many
CASSLAGNTEAFF
TGTGCCAGCAGCTTAGCAGGGAACACTGAAGCTTTCTTT
>TRBV6-2/TRBV6-3|NA|11|TRBJ2-7|NA
CASSFWSEQYF
TGTGCCAGCAGTTTTTGGAGCGAGCAGTACTTC
>TRBV6-2/TRBV6-3|NA|16|TRBJ2-5|few
CASSYPLAVEQETQYF
TGTGCCAGCAGTTACCCTTTAGCGGTCGAGCAAGAGACCCAGTACTTC
>TRBV20-1|TRBD1|15|TRBJ2-3|NA
CSARRQGGSTDTQYF
TGCAGTGCTAGGCGACAGGGGGGGAGCACAGATACGCAGTATTTT
>TRBV2|NA|13|TRBJ2-1|few
CASRDDRHNEQFF
TGTGCCAGCAGGGATGACAGGCACAATGAGCAGTTCTTC
>TRBV5-1|NA|15|TRBJ1-3|few
CASRHSDGSGNTIYF
TGCGCCAGCAGACACTCGGACGGCTCTGGAAACACCATATATTTT
>TRBV5-1|TRBD2|15|TRBJ2-1|many
CASSELAGVDNEQFF
TGCGCCAGCAGCGAACTAGCGGGAGTAGACAATGAGCAGTTCTTC
>TRBV12-3/TRBV12-4|TRBD1|14|TRBJ2-3|NA
CAIEPGQSTDTQYF
TGTGCCATAGAACCGGGACAGAGCACAGATACGCAGTATTTT
>TRBV12-3/TRBV12-4|NA|11|TRBJ1-1|many
CASSSLNVGLF
TGTGCCAGCAGTTCCCTTAACGTGGGGCTCTTT
>TRBV20-1|NA|13|TRBJ2-2|few
CSARGVFTGELFF
TGCAGTGCTAGGGGCGTGTTCACCGGGGAGCTGTTTTTT
>TRBV6-5|TRBD1|15|TRBJ2-7|NA
CASSYDGQETYEQYF
TGTGCCAGCAGTTACGATGGACAGGAGACCTACGAGCAGTACTTC
>TRBV20-1|NA|16|TRBJ2-2|few
CSARDRGHGNTGELFF
TGCAGTGCTAGAGATCGGGGACACGGAAACACCGGGGAGCTGTTTTTT
>TRBV12-5|NA|16|TRBJ2-4|few
CASGLGQDLAKNIQYF
TGTGCTAGTGGTTTGGGACAGGACCTAGCCAAAAACATTCAGTACTTC
>TRBV7-8|NA|14|TRBJ2-1|NA
CASSLDSSYNEQFF
TGTGCCAGCAGCTTAGACTCCTCCTACAATGAGCAGTTCTTC
>TRBV3-1|TRBD1|16|TRBJ1-1|many
CASSQEKGALNTEAFF
TGTGCCAGCAGCCAAGAGAAGGGGGCTTTGAACACTGAAGCTTTCTTT
>TRBV10-3|NA|14|TRBJ2-7|NA
CAISSLGPRGEQYF
TGTGCCATCAGTTCCCTGGGGCCACGAGGGGAGCAGTACTTC
>TRBV19|TRBD1|16|TRBJ1-5|NA
CASISPTGRGNQPQHF
TGTGCCAGTATTTCACCGACAGGGCGCGGCAATCAGCCCCAGCATTTT
>TRBV24-1|NA|15|TRBJ2-2|NA
CATAGGRANTGELFF
TGTGCCACCGCCGGCGGGCGGGCGAACACCGGGGAGCTGTTTTTT
>TRBV12-3/TRBV12-4|TRBD2|18|TRBJ2-7|few
CASSYGLSGTRWPDEQYF
TGTGCCAGCAGCTACGGACTAAGCGGGACCCGTTGGCCAGACGAGCAGTACTTC
>TRBV6-4|NA|14|TRBJ1-2|NA
CASSSETALGGYTF
TGTGCCAGCAGTTCCGAGACAGCCCTGGGTGGCTACACCTTC
>TRBV7-2|TRBD1|15|TRBJ1-1|NA
CASSPLGTGNTEAFF
TGTGCCAGCAGCCCATTGGGGACAGGGAACACTGAAGCTTTCTTT
>TRBV12-3/TRBV12-4|NA|12|TRBJ1-2|many
CASSLQGRGYTF
TGTGCCAGCAGCTTACAGGGTCGGGGCTACACCTTC
>TRBV7-9|NA|16|TRBJ1-4|NA
CASSFLMGATNEKLFF
TGTGCCAGCAGTTTTCTCATGGGTGCAACTAATGAAAAACTGTTTTTT
>TRBV15|NA|14|TRBJ1-4|many
CATSRGRVGEKLFF
TGTGCCACCAGCAGAGGTCGCGTAGGTGAAAAACTGTTTTTT
>TRBV12-3/TRBV12-4|NA|13|TRBJ1-1|many
CASSSPRDTEAFF
TGTGCCAGCAGTTCGCCGAGGGATACAGAAGCTTTCTTT
>TRBV5-6|TRBD1|18|TRBJ1-1|few
CASSQWDREATSNTEAFF
TGTGCCAGCAGCCAATGGGACAGGGAGGCGACATCGAACACTGAAGCTTTCTTT
>TRBV9|NA|13|TRBJ1-2|NA
CASSVQEGYGYTF
TGTGCCAGCAGCGTACAAGAAGGCTATGGCTACACCTTC
>TRBV13|NA|14|TRBJ2-7|many
CASSHSSETYEQYF
TGTGCCAGCAGTCATTCTAGCGAGACCTACGAGCAGTACTTC
>TRBV7-8|NA|15|TRBJ1-1|many
CASSLVADTNTEAFF
TGTGCCAGCAGCTTAGTGGCGGACACGAACACTGAAGCTTTCTTT
>TRBV7-6|NA|15|TRBJ2-5|NA
CASSLEGVARETQYF
TGTGCCAGCAGCTTAGAGGGAGTCGCCCGGGAGACCCAGTACTTC
>TRBV19|NA|14|TRBJ1-1|few
CASRTARLNTEAFF
TGTGCCAGTAGGACAGCAAGGCTGAACACTGAAGCTTTCTTT
>TRBV6-4|NA|13|TRBJ1-5|few
CASSEDNNQPQHF
TGTGCCAGCAGTGAAGATAACAATCAGCCCCAGCATTTT
>TRBV20-1|NA|13|TRBJ1-5|many
CSARDSVNQPQHF
TGCAGTGCTAGAGATTCCGTCAATCAGCCCCAGCATTTT
>TRBV20-1|TRBD1|14|TRBJ1-2|many
CSARSSGGNYGYTF
TGCAGTGCTAGAAGTTCAGGGGGAAACTATGGCTACACCTTC
>TRBV10-3|TRBD1|16|TRBJ1-5|NA
CAISPAGQGALGAQHF
TGTGCCATCAGTCCCGCGGGACAGGGGGCCCTGGGCGCCCAGCATTTT
>TRBV30|NA|11|TRBJ2-1|few
CAWSVANEQFF
TGTGCCTGGAGTGTGGCCAATGAGCAGTTCTTC
>TRBV9|NA|12|TRBJ2-1|NA
CASSVAGNEQFF
TGTGCCAGCAGCGTAGCCGGCAATGAGCAGTTCTTC
>TRBV18|NA|16|TRBJ1-3|few
CASSPGTQGPGNTIYF
TGTGCCAGCTCACCAGGGACACAGGGACCAGGGAACACCATATATTTT
>TRBV3-1|NA|13|TRBJ1-1|many
CASSQASSWTAFF
TGTGCCAGCAGCCAAGCTTCAAGTTGGACAGCTTTCTTT
>TRBV7-6|NA|13|TRBJ2-7|many
CASSLGHNYEQYF
TGTGCCAGCAGCCTCGGACATAACTACGAGCAGTACTTC
>TRBV7-9|TRBD1|15|TRBJ1-1|few
CASSPRQGGFTEAFF
TGTGCCAGCAGCCCTAGACAGGGGGGGTTCACTGAAGCTTTCTTT
>TRBV7-9|NA|16|TRBJ2-1|NA
CASSTGDRALYNEQFF
TGTGCCAGCAGCACGGGAGACAGGGCACTTTACAATGAGCAGTTCTTC
>TRBV15|NA|13|TRBJ2-1|NA
CATSVRRANEQFF
TGTGCCACCAGCGTCCGTCGGGCGAATGAGCAGTTCTTC
>TRBV10-3|TRBD1|16|TRBJ2-1|NA
CAIMPGTGKDYNEQFF
TGTGCCATCATGCCCGGGACAGGGAAGGACTACAATGAGCAGTTCTTC
>TRBV5-1|NA|13|TRBJ2-7|many
CASSWYGNYEQYF
TGCGCCAGCAGCTGGTACGGGAACTACGAGCAGTACTTC
>TRBV5-1|NA|20|TRBJ2-1|NA
CASSPLLGVLEPSSYNEQFF
TGCGCCAGCAGCCCACTCCTTGGCGTCCTCGAACCCAGCTCCTACAATGAGCAGTTCTTC
>TRBV12-3/TRBV12-4|NA|12|TRBJ2-3|few
CASSRTTDTQYF
TGTGCCAGCAGTCGGACCACAGATACGCAGTATTTT
>TRBV10-1|TRBD1|17|TRBJ2-4|NA
CASSEGLDRGGKNIQYF
TGCGCCAGCAGTGAAGGACTGGACAGGGGCGGCAAAAACATTCAGTACTTC
>TRBV7-9|NA|17|TRBJ1-4|few
CASSLAVAGATNEKLFF
TGTGCCAGCAGCTTAGCAGTGGCGGGGGCGACTAATGAAAAACTGTTTTTT
>TRBV27|TRBD2|13|TRBJ2-7|few
CASSGSGGYEQYF
TGTGCCAGCAGTGGGTCGGGGGGCTACGAGCAGTACTTC
>TRBV3-1|NA|17|TRBJ1-5|many
CASSQVPGDSYPQPQHF
TGTGCCAGCAGCCAAGTACCAGGGGATTCGTATCCACAGCCCCAGCATTTT
>TRBV20-1|NA|12|TRBJ1-2|many
CSAQDSDYGYTF
TGCAGTGCACAAGACAGCGACTATGGCTACACCTTC